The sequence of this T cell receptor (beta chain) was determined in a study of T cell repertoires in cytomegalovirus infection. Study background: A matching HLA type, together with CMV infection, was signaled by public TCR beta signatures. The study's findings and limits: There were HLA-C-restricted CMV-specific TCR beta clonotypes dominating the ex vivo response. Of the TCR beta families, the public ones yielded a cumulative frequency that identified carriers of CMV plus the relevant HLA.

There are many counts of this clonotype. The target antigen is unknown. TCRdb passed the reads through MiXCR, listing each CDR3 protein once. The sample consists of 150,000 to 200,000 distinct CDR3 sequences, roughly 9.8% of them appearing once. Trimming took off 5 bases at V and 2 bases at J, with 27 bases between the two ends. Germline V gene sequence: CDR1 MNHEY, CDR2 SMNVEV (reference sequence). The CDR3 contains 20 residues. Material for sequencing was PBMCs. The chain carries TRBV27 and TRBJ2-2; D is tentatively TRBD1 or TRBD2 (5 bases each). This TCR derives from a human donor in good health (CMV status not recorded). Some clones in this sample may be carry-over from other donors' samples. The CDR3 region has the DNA TGTGCCAGCAGTCTCCCCCCCCGGGGCCTCCCAGGTCTAAACACCGGGGAGCTGTTTTTT. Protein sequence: CASSLPPRGLPGLNTGELFF.